This T cell receptor (beta chain) was sequenced for a study of blood T cell repertoires in COVID-19. CDR1 SEHNR and CDR2 FQNEAQ come from the germline V gene (reference sequence). Trimming cost V 5 bases and J 0 bases; bases outside gene matches: 6. There are 16 residues in the CDR3. This clone is a singleton in its sample. In the original analysis: Amplification of reference gene primers provided the estimated nucleated cell counts. Libraries were prepared by immunoSEQ multiplex PCR; TCRdb keeps only in-frame clonotypes and omits some of them. For V, J and clone size, that table is used; D and trimming come from the DNA. Here the sample spans some 200,000 clones, roughly nine tenths being singletons.

The sequenced sample consisted of PBMCs or T cells enriched from blood (not recorded which). V usage is TRBV7-9 and J usage is TRBJ2-1, with 8 bases lining up with TRBD2. The sequence was collected from a woman in her late teens or twenties in a cohort exposed to, infected with or recovered from COVID-19 (not recorded which). In DNA, the CDR3 is TGTGCCAGCAGCCACCTAGCGGGTGTCTCCTACAATGAGCAGTTCTTC. It yields the protein CASSHLAGVSYNEQFF.